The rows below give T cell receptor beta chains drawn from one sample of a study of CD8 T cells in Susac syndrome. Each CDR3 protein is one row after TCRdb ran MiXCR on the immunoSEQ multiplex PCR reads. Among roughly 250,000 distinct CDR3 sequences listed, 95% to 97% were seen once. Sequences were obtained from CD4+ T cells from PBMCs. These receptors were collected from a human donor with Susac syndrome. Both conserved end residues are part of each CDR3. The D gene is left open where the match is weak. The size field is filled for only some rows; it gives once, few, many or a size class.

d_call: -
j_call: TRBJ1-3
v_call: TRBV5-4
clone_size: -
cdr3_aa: CASSPFRGSGNTIYF
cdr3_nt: TGTGCCAGCAGCCCGTTCAGGGGCTCTGGAAACACCATATATTTT

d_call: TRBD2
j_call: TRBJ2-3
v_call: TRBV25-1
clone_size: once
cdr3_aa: CASSSRGLAGTDTQYF
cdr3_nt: TGTGCCAGCAGTTCGCGGGGACTAGCGGGCACAGATACGCAGTATTTT

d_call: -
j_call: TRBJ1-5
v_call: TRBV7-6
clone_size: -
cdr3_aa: CASSLAGDGNQPQHF
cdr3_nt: TGTGCCAGCAGCTTAGCAGGGGACGGCAATCAGCCCCAGCATTTT

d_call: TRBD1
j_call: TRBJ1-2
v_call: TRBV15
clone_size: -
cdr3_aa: CATRRGRWTGGYTF
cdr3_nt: TGTGCCACCAGGAGGGGGAGATGGACAGGTGGCTACACCTTC

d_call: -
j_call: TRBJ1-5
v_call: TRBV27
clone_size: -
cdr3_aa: CASSLRVGTGNQPQHF
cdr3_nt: TGTGCCAGCAGTTTGAGGGTGGGTACGGGCAATCAGCCCCAGCATTTT

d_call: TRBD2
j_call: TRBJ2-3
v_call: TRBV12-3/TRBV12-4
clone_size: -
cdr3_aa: CASSLETSGRTQYF
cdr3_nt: TGTGCCAGCAGTTTAGAGACTAGCGGACGGACGCAGTATTTT

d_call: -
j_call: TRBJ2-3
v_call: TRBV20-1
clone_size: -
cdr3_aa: CSAPQGSTDTQYF
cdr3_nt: TGCAGTGCCCCACAGGGAAGCACAGATACGCAGTATTTT

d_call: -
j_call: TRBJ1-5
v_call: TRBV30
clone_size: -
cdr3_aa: CAWNRPDQPQHF
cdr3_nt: TGTGCCTGGAATAGGCCTGATCAGCCCCAGCATTTT

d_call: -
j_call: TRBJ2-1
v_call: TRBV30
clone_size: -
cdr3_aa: CAGSVVPAANLAGQFF
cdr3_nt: TGTGCCGGGAGTGTAGTCCCAGCGGCCAACCTCGCCGGGCAGTTCTTC

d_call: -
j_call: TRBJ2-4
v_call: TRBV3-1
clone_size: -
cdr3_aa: CASSQSVVFLAKNIQYF
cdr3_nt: TGTGCCAGCAGCCAATCTGTGGTATTCCTAGCCAAAAACATTCAGTACTTC

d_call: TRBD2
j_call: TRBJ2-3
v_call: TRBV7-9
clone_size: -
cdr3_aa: CASSLDGRGQDTQYF
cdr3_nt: TGTGCCAGCAGCTTAGACGGGAGGGGACAAGATACGCAGTATTTT

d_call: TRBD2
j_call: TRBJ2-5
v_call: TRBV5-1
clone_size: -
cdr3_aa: CATGLAGGQETQYF
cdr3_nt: TGCGCCACCGGACTAGCGGGAGGCCAAGAGACCCAGTACTTC